Below, one T cell receptor (beta chain) is given with its context. Seattle patient enrollment occurred during active infection, with longitudinal follow-up thereafter. The source of the sample is a study of blood T cell repertoires in COVID-19. Overall study: Samples came from the United States, Italy and Spain, spanning acute and convalescent COVID-19.

In the original processing: Nucleated cell number was recorded as an estimate derived from reference gene primer amplification. Profiled with immunoSEQ multiplex PCR; TCRdb holds only in-frame clones, not every one. V and J calls and clone size are as listed in that table; D and trimming were resolved from the DNA. The data show over 150,000 clones, with roughly 84% seen just once and roughly 0.6% held by the top ten. In germline, CDR1 is WNHNN, CDR2 SYGVQD (reference sequence). With 0 bases removed from V and 0 bases from J, the gap between germline ends came to 15 bases. The CDR3 length is 19 residues.

The receptor was derived from a man in his 60s with COVID-19, enrolled during active disease. The genes are TRBV10-1 and TRBJ1-6, with no clear D. Sequenced: peripheral blood. The CDR3 DNA reads as TGCGCCAGCAGTGAGTCCGGAGGCAGCAAGAGCTCCTATAATTCACCCCTCCACTTT. It specifies CASSESGGSKSSYNSPLHF.